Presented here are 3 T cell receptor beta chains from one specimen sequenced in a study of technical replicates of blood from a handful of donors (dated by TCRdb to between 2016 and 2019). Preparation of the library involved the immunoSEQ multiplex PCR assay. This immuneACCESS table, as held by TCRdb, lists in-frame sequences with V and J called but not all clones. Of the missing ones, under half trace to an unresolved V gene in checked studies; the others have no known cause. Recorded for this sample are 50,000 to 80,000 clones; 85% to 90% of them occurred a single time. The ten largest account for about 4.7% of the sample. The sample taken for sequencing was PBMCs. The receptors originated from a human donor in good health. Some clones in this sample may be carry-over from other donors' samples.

The CDR3 region has the DNA TGTGCCAGCAGTCCGGGACTAGCGGGTACTGGTGGAGCCGGGGAGCTGTTTTTT. Protein sequence: CASSPGLAGTGGAGELFF. The J gene is TRBJ2-2, the V gene TRBV7-7; 12 positions agree with TRBD2. Losses at the gene ends were 6 bases for V and 6 bases for J; bases not matched to a gene: 14. Looked up from germline, CDR1 is SSHAT and CDR2 is FNYEAQ (reference sequence). There are 18 residues in the CDR3.

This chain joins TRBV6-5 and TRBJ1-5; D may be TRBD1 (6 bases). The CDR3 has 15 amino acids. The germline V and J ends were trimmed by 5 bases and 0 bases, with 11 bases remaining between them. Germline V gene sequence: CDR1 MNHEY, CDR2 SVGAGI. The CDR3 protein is CASSLDRNSNQPQHF. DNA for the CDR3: TGTGCCAGCAGTCTCGACAGGAATAGCAATCAGCCCCAGCATTTT.

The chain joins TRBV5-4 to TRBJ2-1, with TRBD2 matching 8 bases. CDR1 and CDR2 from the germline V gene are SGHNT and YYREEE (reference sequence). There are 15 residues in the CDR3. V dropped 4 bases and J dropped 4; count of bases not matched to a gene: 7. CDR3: CASSPQRGTYNEQFF. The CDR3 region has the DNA TGTGCCAGCAGCCCCCAGCGGGGGACTTACAATGAGCAGTTCTTC. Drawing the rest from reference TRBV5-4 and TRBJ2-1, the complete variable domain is ETGVTQSPTHLIKTRGQQVTLRCSSQSGHNTVSWYQQALGQGPQFIFQYYREEENGRGNFPPRFSGLQFPNYSSELNVNALELDDSALYLCASSPQRGTYNEQFFGPGTRLTVL.